This record covers a single T cell receptor beta chain. The data stem from a study of CD8+CD57+ T cells in acquired aplastic anemia. Across the study: Yields of DNA that came from sorted CD4+ and CD8+ cells averaged about 3 ug.

V lost 8 bases to trimming and J lost 2 bases, with 18 bases between them. Germline CDR1 is SQVTM and CDR2 is ANQGSEA. The CDR3 spans 14 residues. TCR beta VDJ and CDR3 were profiled, and genomic DNA was the template. TCRdb analysed the reads with MiXCR anew, one entry per CDR3 protein. The profile covers approximately 270,000 distinct CDR3 sequences, with around 60% appearing a single time and 8% taken by the ten largest. V gene TRBV29-1 combines with J gene TRBJ2-5, with D tentatively TRBD1 or TRBD2 (5 bases each). The sample consisted of sorted CD4+, CD8+, or CD8+CD57+ T cells (not recorded which) from PBMCs. The sequence was collected from a human donor with severe aplastic anemia or a healthy control (not recorded which). CDR3 protein: CSLGDLGSQETQYF. As DNA, the CDR3 is TGCAGCTTGGGGGATCTAGGGTCACAAGAGACCCAGTACTTC. The variable domain in full, with the rest retrieved from reference TRBV29-1 and TRBJ2-5, is SAVISQKPSRDICQRGTSLTIQCQVDSQVTMMFWYRQQPGQSLTLIATANQGSEATYESGFVIDKFPISRPNLTFSTLTVSNMSPEDSSIYLCSLGDLGSQETQYFGPGTRLLVL.